Detailed here is one T cell receptor (beta chain). Antigen unknown. V shed 2 bases and J shed 4 bases, with 16 bases lying between them. From germline, CDR1 is SGDLS and CDR2 YYNGEE. CDR3 length equals 16 residues. This sample stems from a study of T cells after yellow fever vaccination. Whole-study results and caveats: Most clones from primary vaccination were detected again post-booster (almost 98% CD4, 70% to 90% CD8).

Each CDR3 protein gets one entry after TCRdb re-called the 5' RACE reads with MiXCR. The repertoire consists of around 340,000 distinct CDR3 sequences, with more than 8.5% occurring once and the leading ten covering about a sixth. This receptor was taken from a man between 18 and 29 years old who received the YFV17D yellow fever vaccine. The rearrangement uses TRBV9 and TRBJ1-5, with D possibly matching TRBD1 (6 bases). Sequencing used PBMCs, obtained on the day of the first yellow fever vaccination. In nucleotides, the CDR3 is TGTGCCAGCAGCGTGGGTGGGGGCGCAGGAAATCAGCCCCAGCATTTT. It is translated as CASSVGGGAGNQPQHF. Based on the CDR3 plus reference TRBV9 and TRBJ1-5, the full variable domain is DSGVTQTPKHLITATGQRVTLRCSPRSGDLSVYWYQQSLDQGLQFLIQYYNGEERAKGNILERFSAQQFPDLHSELNLSSLELGDSALYFCASSVGGGAGNQPQHFGDGTRLSIL.